This is a list of T cell receptor beta chains from one sample in a study of blood T cell repertoires in COVID-19. The data were produced by immunoSEQ multiplex PCR, yet TCRdb's version contains in-frame clones alone and is incomplete. The sample shows about 130,000 clones, around 89% of them seen only once. Sequences were obtained from peripheral blood. All receptors come from a man aged 70-80 years with active COVID-19. Each CDR3 is given without its conserved first and last residue. Each record gives: clone size, V gene, CDR3 protein. Only some rows state a clone size, as once, few, many or a class for expanded clones.

clone size: NA
V gene: TRBV27
CDR3 protein: ASSLLLRGKAGELF

clone size: NA
V gene: TRBV4-2
CDR3 protein: ASSQLADTGELF

clone size: once
V gene: TRBV9
CDR3 protein: ASSVGLTQGDTQY

clone size: few
V gene: TRBV6-4
CDR3 protein: ASRESSYNSPLH

clone size: NA
V gene: TRBV3-1/TRBV3-2
CDR3 protein: ASSFLRGATEAF

clone size: few
V gene: TRBV29-1
CDR3 protein: SAIRTSGEQY

clone size: NA
V gene: TRBV7-9
CDR3 protein: ASSSSQTSGRADTQY

clone size: NA
V gene: TRBV24-1
CDR3 protein: ATSDLGTSTDTQY

clone size: NA
V gene: TRBV7-9
CDR3 protein: ASSSLGQGTNEKLF

clone size: NA
V gene: TRBV27
CDR3 protein: ASSLFATTGGGANVLT

clone size: NA
V gene: TRBV24-1
CDR3 protein: ATSRGGGNGYT

clone size: NA
V gene: TRBV7-8
CDR3 protein: ASSSVIFGNTIY

clone size: NA
V gene: TRBV29-1
CDR3 protein: STRQKNTEAF

clone size: NA
V gene: TRBV3-1/TRBV3-2
CDR3 protein: ASSQAGGPDTQY

clone size: few
V gene: TRBV7-3
CDR3 protein: ASSLSGTGGSGSYT

clone size: NA
V gene: TRBV10-3
CDR3 protein: AIREDSPNEQF

clone size: few
V gene: TRBV2
CDR3 protein: ASMGGTFGYT